This entry is about one T cell receptor (beta chain). Its cognate antigen is unknown. The data were taken from a study of T cell repertoires in cytomegalovirus infection. As for the study in general: Indicated by public TCR beta signatures were CMV infection and matching HLA type.

Study outcomes and limitations: Based on cumulative public TCR beta family frequency, carriers of CMV plus the relevant HLA were identified. HLA-C-restricted CMV clonotypes gave the most frequent clonotype in two of eight donors.

TCRdb re-called the reads through MiXCR, storing one row per CDR3 protein. Altogether more than 500,000 distinct CDR3 sequences are present, approximately 15% being singletons, with the ten largest covering roughly 25%. The V gene's germline CDR1 is DFQATT and CDR2 SNEGSKA (reference sequence). Losses at the gene ends were 5 bases for V and 2 bases for J; bases not matched to a gene: 11. This CDR3 comprises 16 residues. Sequencing used CD8+ T cells from PBMCs. The genes are TRBV20-1 and TRBJ2-3, with 9 bases fitting TRBD1. The clonotype comes from a human donor in good health (CMV status not recorded). Some clones in this sample may be carry-over from other donors' samples. As DNA, the CDR3 is TGCAGTGCTCAACTGCCCCGGGACAGGGTCACAGATACGCAGTATTTT. It codes for CSAQLPRDRVTDTQYF.